These T cell receptor beta chains were read from a single sample in a study of blood T cell repertoires in COVID-19. TCRdb keeps only in-frame clones here, not all; method: immunoSEQ multiplex PCR. Altogether roughly 190,000 clones are present, about four fifths being singletons, with the ten largest covering roughly 6.1%. Sequenced material: peripheral blood. These receptors were taken from a woman aged 40 to 49 with acute or convalescent COVID-19. CDR3s leave out the opening cysteine and the closing phenylalanine or tryptophan. Each record gives: J gene, V gene, CDR3 protein.

TRBJ2-1,TRBV28,ASSFHAGGRYEQF
TRBJ1-2,TRBV10-3,AISEALPGQGAYGYT
TRBJ1-5,TRBV18,ASSQQANQPQH
TRBJ2-1,TRBV2,ASGAGTGPSEQF
TRBJ1-2,TRBV12-3/TRBV12-4,ASSFEGLYGYT
TRBJ1-2,TRBV5-4,ASSSLGRGHGYT
TRBJ1-5,TRBV3-1/TRBV3-2,ASSQDQRGRNQPQH
TRBJ2-2,TRBV19,ASGTSGATGELF
TRBJ2-2,TRBV27,ASSLFRNTGELF
TRBJ1-6,TRBV7-3,ASSSGTGSSPLH
TRBJ1-6,TRBV5-1,ASSLGAGDGSPLH
TRBJ2-7,TRBV2,ASSGVEQY
TRBJ2-5,TRBV3-1/TRBV3-2,ASSQGLAALKETQY